These T cell receptor beta chains were read from a single sample in a study of blood T cell repertoires in COVID-19. Sequenced by immunoSEQ multiplex PCR; TCRdb stores in-frame clones only, minus some. This table holds around 130,000 clones, 88% found once. The sample taken for sequencing was peripheral blood. The receptors here all came from a human donor with COVID-19, enrolled during active disease. The donor label of this sample is uncertain. Each CDR3 is given with its conserved first and last residue. The D gene is left open where the match is weak. Size is stated for part of the rows, as once, few or many counts, or as a class when the clone is expanded.

clone_size j_call v_call d_call cdr3_aa cdr3_nt
- TRBJ2-1 TRBV20-1 - CSARGLDEQFF TGCAGTGCTAGAGGTCTCGATGAGCAGTTCTTC
- TRBJ1-1 TRBV3-1/TRBV3-2 - CASSQDIVGGPNTEAFF TGTGCCAGCAGCCAGGACATTGTGGGGGGGCCGAACACTGAAGCTTTCTTT
- TRBJ1-1 TRBV29-1 TRBD1 CSVAITGGGHTEAFF TGCAGCGTAGCTATCACAGGGGGCGGGCACACTGAAGCTTTCTTT
few TRBJ1-3 TRBV28 - CASARQADSGNTIYF TGTGCCAGCGCTCGACAGGCCGACTCTGGAAACACCATATATTTT
- TRBJ2-3 TRBV5-1 - CASSLEAQSTDTQYF TGCGCCAGCAGCTTGGAAGCCCAAAGCACAGATACGCAGTATTTT
- TRBJ1-2 TRBV24-1 TRBD1 CATSDGGTGDRNYGYTF TGTGCCACCAGTGATGGGGGGACAGGAGATCGTAACTATGGCTACACCTTC
- TRBJ1-2 TRBV18 - CASSPSVVKALRDGYTF TGTGCCAGCTCACCATCTGTCGTCAAGGCGCTCCGGGATGGCTACACCTTC
- TRBJ2-6 TRBV7-3 - CASSYTGSGANVLTF TGTGCCAGCAGCTACACAGGGTCTGGGGCCAACGTCCTGACTTTC
- TRBJ2-3 TRBV5-4 TRBD1 CASRTGLADTQYF TGTGCCAGCAGGACAGGGCTAGCAGATACGCAGTATTTT
- TRBJ1-4 TRBV6-5 - CASREGSGKLFF TGTGCCAGCAGAGAGGGAAGTGGAAAACTGTTTTTT
once TRBJ2-3 TRBV7-3 TRBD1 CASSLGTAEAKYF TGTGCCAGCAGCCTCGGGACAGCTGAAGCTAAATATTTT
few TRBJ1-3 TRBV24-1 - CATSEESADGNTIYF TGTGCCACCAGTGAAGAGAGTGCCGATGGAAACACCATATATTTT
- TRBJ2-1 TRBV4-2 TRBD2 CASSLGLAAPQFF TGTGCCAGCAGCCTGGGACTAGCGGCCCCTCAGTTCTTC
- TRBJ2-7 TRBV20-1 TRBD2 CSASSLAGAYEQYF TGCAGTGCTAGTTCACTAGCGGGAGCCTACGAGCAGTACTTC
- TRBJ2-3 TRBV19 TRBD2 CASSITSGGALADTQYF TGTGCCAGTAGTATAACTAGCGGGGGGGCCCTAGCAGATACGCAGTATTTT
few TRBJ1-1 TRBV3-1/TRBV3-2 - CASSQDQYGGAEAFF TGTGCCAGCAGCCAAGATCAGTATGGGGGGGCTGAAGCTTTCTTT
- TRBJ2-1 TRBV14 TRBD2 CASSQDWWLAGINYNEQFF TGTGCCAGCAGCCAAGATTGGTGGCTAGCGGGAATCAACTACAATGAGCAGTTCTTC
- TRBJ2-3 TRBV5-1 TRBD2 CASSLELAGYKDTKYF TGCGCCAGCAGCTTGGAGCTAGCGGGATATAAGGATACGAAGTATTTT
- TRBJ2-7 TRBV13 - CASSLVADEQYF TGTGCCAGCAGCTTAGTAGCAGACGAGCAGTACTTC
- TRBJ1-2 TRBV11-2 - CASSLEGRVAEGYTF TGTGCCAGCAGCTTAGAGGGGCGAGTTGCTGAAGGCTACACCTTC
- TRBJ2-7 TRBV4-1 TRBD2 CASSQEVSGRARGEQYF TGCGCCAGCAGCCAAGAAGTTAGCGGGAGGGCCAGAGGGGAGCAGTACTTC
once TRBJ1-1 TRBV5-8 - CASSLLTGVKNTEAFF TGTGCCAGCAGCCTCTTGACAGGCGTGAAGAACACTGAAGCTTTCTTT
few TRBJ2-1 TRBV12-3/TRBV12-4 - CASRRYNEQFF TGTGCCAGCAGGCGCTACAATGAGCAGTTCTTC
- TRBJ2-5 TRBV28 TRBD1 CASSLQGAQTQYF TGTGCCAGCAGTTTACAGGGGGCGCAGACCCAGTACTTC
once TRBJ1-2 TRBV19 TRBD1 CASSISYPGQGFDYGYTF TGTGCCAGTAGTATATCCTATCCGGGACAGGGTTTCGACTATGGCTACACCTTC
once TRBJ2-1 TRBV5-1 TRBD2 CASSLVAGGYNEQFF TGCGCCAGCAGCTTGGTGGCGGGGGGGTACAATGAGCAGTTCTTC
- TRBJ1-3 TRBV12-5 - CASGLTGPGNTIYF TGTGCTAGTGGTTTGACAGGGCCTGGAAACACCATATATTTT
- TRBJ2-1 TRBV11-2 - CASSFVGNEQFF TGTGCCAGCAGCTTCGTCGGCAATGAGCAGTTCTTC
- TRBJ1-6 TRBV5-1 TRBD1 CASSLATMDRVGSPLHF TGCGCCAGCAGCTTGGCCACAATGGACAGGGTTGGCTCACCCCTCCACTTT
- TRBJ2-3 TRBV10-1 TRBD2 CASSRSGVRTRNTDTQYF TGCGCCAGCAGCCGAAGCGGGGTCAGGACCCGGAACACAGATACGCAGTATTTT
- TRBJ1-2 TRBV11-2 TRBD1 CASSFGQVNGYTF TGTGCCAGCAGCTTCGGACAGGTCAATGGCTACACCTTC
- TRBJ1-2 TRBV5-5 TRBD1 CASSLSVEGAYYGYTF TGTGCCAGCAGCTTGTCGGTTGAGGGGGCCTACTATGGCTACACCTTC
- TRBJ2-7 TRBV9 TRBD2 CASSALGGGAGEQYF TGTGCCAGCAGCGCCCTAGGCGGGGGGGCCGGCGAGCAGTACTTC
- TRBJ2-7 TRBV6-1 - CASSETRRGEQYF TGTGCCAGCAGTGAAACCCGGCGGGGCGAGCAGTACTTC
- TRBJ1-4 TRBV3-1/TRBV3-2 - CASSQVGDNEKLFF TGTGCCAGCAGCCAAGTGGGCGATAATGAAAAACTGTTTTTT
few TRBJ1-1 TRBV11-2 TRBD1 CASSLEGQVF TGTGCCAGCAGCTTAGAAGGACAGGTATTT
few TRBJ2-7 TRBV6-2/TRBV6-3 TRBD2 CASSPVAGSSYEQYF TGTGCCAGCAGCCCTGTAGCGGGAAGCTCCTACGAGCAGTACTTC
- TRBJ1-2 TRBV5-1 - CASSLRSWQDGYTF TGCGCCAGCAGCTTGAGGTCCTGGCAGGATGGCTACACCTTC
- TRBJ1-5 TRBV27 TRBD1 CASSIGQGGDQPQHF TGTGCCAGCAGTATTGGACAGGGCGGTGATCAGCCCCAGCATTTT
- TRBJ2-2 TRBV9 TRBD2 CASSVAGRGRTGELFF TGTGCCAGCAGCGTAGCTGGGAGGGGCCGCACCGGGGAGCTGTTTTTT
- TRBJ2-7 TRBV6-5 TRBD1 CATTGTGVYEQYF TGTGCCACCACGGGGACAGGGGTCTACGAGCAGTACTTC
- TRBJ2-1 TRBV25-1 TRBD1 CASGRGLQDNEQFF TGTGCCAGCGGCAGGGGGCTTCAGGACAATGAGCAGTTCTTC
- TRBJ1-1 TRBV10-3 - CASQDSQLNTEAFF TGTGCCAGCCAGGACAGTCAGCTGAACACTGAAGCTTTCTTT
- TRBJ1-2 TRBV4-1 TRBD1 CASSQDRGDREDGYTF TGCGCCAGCAGCCAAGATCGGGGGGACAGGGAGGATGGCTACACCTTC
- TRBJ1-2 TRBV28 - CASSQGGGPGYTF TGTGCCAGCAGCCAGGGAGGGGGGCCTGGCTACACCTTC
- TRBJ1-6 TRBV30 TRBD1 CAWGQTGRNSPLHF TGTGCCTGGGGCCAGACAGGGAGAAATTCACCCCTCCACTTT
- TRBJ2-7 TRBV3-1/TRBV3-2 - CASSDPSGTYEQYF TGTGCCAGCAGCGACCCTTCAGGGACCTACGAGCAGTACTTC
- TRBJ1-2 TRBV10-3 TRBD1 CASKRTGDNYGYTF TGTGCCAGCAAACGGACAGGGGACAACTATGGCTACACCTTC
- TRBJ1-2 TRBV5-6 TRBD1 CASSALTGGAFGGYGYTF TGTGCCAGCAGCGCGCTTACAGGGGGCGCGTTTGGCGGCTATGGCTACACCTTC
- TRBJ2-1 TRBV7-6 - CASSRSGGSSYNEQFF TGTGCCAGCAGCCGATCAGGGGGGAGCTCCTACAATGAGCAGTTCTTC
- TRBJ2-2 TRBV29-1 TRBD1 CSVEGRTGSNTGELFF TGCAGCGTTGAAGGGCGGACAGGGTCGAACACCGGGGAGCTGTTTTTT
- TRBJ1-4 TRBV19 - CASSIRQAATNEKLFF TGTGCCAGTAGTATAAGACAGGCGGCAACTAATGAAAAACTGTTTTTT
- TRBJ1-4 TRBV4-1 TRBD1 CASRRPGQGRSEKLFF TGCGCCAGCAGACGACCTGGACAGGGTCGGAGTGAAAAACTGTTTTTT
- TRBJ1-1 TRBV19 TRBD1 CASSKTGLDTEAFF TGTGCCAGTAGTAAGACAGGGTTGGACACTGAAGCTTTCTTT
few TRBJ1-5 TRBV6-2/TRBV6-3 TRBD1 CASSRAWDRGFLNQPQHF TGTGCCAGCAGCCGAGCTTGGGACAGGGGGTTCCTCAATCAGCCCCAGCATTTT
- TRBJ1-3 TRBV28 - CASRRTWGNTIYF TGTGCCAGCAGAAGGACTTGGGGAAACACCATATATTTT
- TRBJ2-2 TRBV9 - CASSVGGAVNTGELFF TGTGCCAGCAGCGTAGGGGGCGCAGTGAACACCGGGGAGCTGTTTTTT
- TRBJ2-4 TRBV4-1 TRBD1 CASSQGQGGTLAKNIQYF TGCGCCAGCAGCCAAGGACAGGGGGGAACTCTAGCCAAAAACATTCAGTACTTC